This passage covers 14 T cell receptor beta chains from one sample sequenced in a study of cytomegalovirus exposure and HLA in healthy donors. Primers: 60 Vbeta forward and 13 Jbeta reverse. Only in-frame clones appear in the TCRdb table, and some are missing; sequencing was by immunoSEQ multiplex PCR. The data contain more than 95,000 clones, roughly two thirds of them seen just once; the ten biggest clones take up approximately 3%. Sequenced input: PBMCs. The source of these receptors is a man aged 30 to 39 in good health and CMV-seronegative.

The rearrangement uses TRBV5-4 and TRBJ2-5; tentative D call: TRBD1 (5 bases). The CDR3 spans 15 residues. V dropped 0 bases and J dropped 4 bases, with 13 bases sitting between them. Germline loops: CDR1 SGHNT, CDR2 YYREEE (reference sequence). CDR3 coding DNA: TGTGCCAGCAGCTTGGGTGGGCAGGGCGGAGAGACCCAGTACTTC. It specifies CASSLGGQGGETQYF.

The gene calls are TRBV11-2 and TRBJ1-1; no firm D call. V was trimmed by 8 bases and J by 1 base, leaving 20 bases between them. Germline assignment: CDR1 SGHAT and CDR2 FQNNGV. The CDR3 length is 16 residues. The CDR3 DNA reads as TGTGCCAGCCTTTATTCGTACGACATTCCGAACACTGAAGCTTTCTTT. It is translated as CASLYSYDIPNTEAFF. The entire variable domain, with the rest obtained from reference TRBV11-2 and TRBJ1-1, is as follows: EAGVAQSPRYKIIEKRQSVAFWCNPISGHATLYWYQQILGQGPKLLIQFQNNGVVDDSQLPKDRFSAERLKGVDSTLKIQPAKLEDSAVYLCASLYSYDIPNTEAFFGQGTRLTVV.

This clone was seen a handful of times. This sequence joins TRBV7-2 and TRBJ2-3; D remains unclear. V shed 4 bases and J shed 2 bases, with 4 bases lying between them. Germline V gene sequence: CDR1 SGHTA, CDR2 FQGNSA. The CDR3 length is 12 residues. DNA of the CDR3: TGTGCCAGCAGCTCTTCCACAGATACGCAGTATTTT. As protein: CASSSSTDTQYF.

This clone was counted only a few times. V usage is TRBV4-3 and J usage is TRBJ2-5; no reliable D call. V was clipped by 5 bases and J by 3 bases, with 16 bases between them. The CDR3 runs 15 residues. Germline CDR1 and CDR2: LGHNA and YSLEER. The CDR3: CASSKVWAAEETQYF. The CDR3 DNA sequence: TGCGCCAGCAGCAAAGTGTGGGCAGCCGAAGAGACCCAGTACTTC.

This clone was counted once. The rearrangement joins TRBV5-6 to TRBJ2-7; D may be TRBD1 (7 bases). The CDR3 contains 13 residues. In germline, CDR1 is SGHDT, CDR2 YYEEEE. Between the trimmed V and J ends, which lost 4 bases and 3 bases, there was a span of 11 bases. CDR3 region: CASSSQGGYEQYF. CDR3 nucleotides: TGTGCCAGCAGCAGCCAGGGGGGCTACGAGCAGTACTTC.

The chain has TRBV6-5 and TRBJ2-3, with D maybe TRBD2 (6 bases). V was cut by 0 bases and J by 0 bases, with 10 bases left in between. This CDR3 is built from 16 residues. Germline lookup yields CDR1 MNHEY and CDR2 SVGAGI. This CDR3 is CASSYSAGLSTDTQYF. As DNA, the CDR3 is TGTGCCAGCAGTTACTCGGCGGGGCTCAGCACAGATACGCAGTATTTT.

The chain carries TRBV27 and TRBJ2-7; 11 nucleotides match TRBD2. With 6 bases clipped from V and 6 bases from J, the junction kept 10 bases outside the gene matches. The CDR3 is made up of 15 amino acids. Germline values: CDR1 MNHEY, CDR2 SMNVEV (reference sequence). The CDR3 DNA sequence: TGTGCCAGCAGAACCCGCCTAGCGGGAGGCTTCGAGCAGTACTTC. This sequence encodes CASRTRLAGGFEQYF.

The J gene is TRBJ1-1, the V gene TRBV14, with D perhaps TRBD1 (5 bases). CDR3 length: 15 residues. V gave up 9 bases and J gave up 1 base, with 18 bases separating them. Germline-derived CDR1 and CDR2 are SGHDN and FVKESK. CDR3 sequence reads: CASQVWAGGNTEAFF. The CDR3 DNA reads as TGTGCCAGTCAAGTCTGGGCGGGGGGGAACACTGAAGCTTTCTTT.

This chain links TRBV27 with TRBJ1-1; 9 nucleotides align to TRBD1. The CDR3 is 15 amino acids. Germline V lookup: CDR1 MNHEY, CDR2 SMNVEV (reference sequence). Trimming took 6 bases from V and 6 from J; bases not matched to a gene: 11. CDR3 bases: TGTGCCAGCAGCCCAAAACAGGGGGCGGTTTCTGAAGCTTTCTTT. Protein: CASSPKQGAVSEAFF.

The chain employs TRBV4-3 and TRBJ1-1; no firm D call. V dropped 2 bases and J dropped 0 bases, with 7 bases sitting between them. Germline values: CDR1 LGHNA, CDR2 YSLEER. The CDR3 covers 14 residues. The CDR3 here is CASSQKHLNTEAFF. The CDR3 coding sequence is TGCGCCAGCAGCCAAAAACATCTGAACACTGAAGCTTTCTTT.

The chain couples TRBV2 to TRBJ1-5, with a possible D match to TRBD1 (5 bases). V was pared by 4 bases and J by 5 bases, with 18 bases between. Germline assignment: CDR1 SNHLY and CDR2 FYNNEI. This CDR3 has 16 residues. The CDR3 DNA sequence: TGTGCCAGCAGTGTGTCGGCCCTGGGGGGGGATCAGCCCCAGCATTTT. Its translation is CASSVSALGGDQPQHF.

In this sample, this clone turned up once. CDR3 in amino acids: CASSLSSGRSSYNEQFF. CDR3 nucleotide sequence: TGTGCCAGCAGTTTGTCGAGCGGGAGGAGCTCCTACAATGAGCAGTTCTTC. The chain employs TRBV28 and TRBJ2-1, with TRBD2 matching over 9 bases. CDR1 MDHEN and CDR2 SYDVKM come from the germline V gene. The trim removed 3 bases at V and 0 bases at J, leaving 6 bases unmatched. This CDR3 has 17 residues.

The chain recombines TRBV5-5 with TRBJ1-1; D possibly corresponds to TRBD1 (6 bases). The CDR3 has 17 residues. CDR1 SGHKS and CDR2 YYEKEE come from the germline V gene (reference sequence). Between the trimmed V and J ends, which lost 4 bases and 2 bases, there was a span of 21 bases. The CDR3 loop reads CASSRTPRTESNTEAFF. CDR3 nucleotide sequence: TGTGCCAGCAGCCGGACACCGAGGACAGAGTCTAACACTGAAGCTTTCTTT.

This clone was seen just once. The same CDR3 can be traced to other DNA sequences in this sample. This CDR3 reads CASSLELAEYNEQFF. CDR3 DNA sequence: TGCGCCAGCAGCTTGGAGTTAGCGGAGTACAATGAGCAGTTCTTC. The chain has TRBV5-1 and TRBJ2-1; perhaps TRBD2 as D (6 bases). The CDR3 has 15 residues. V lost 0 bases, J lost 4 bases, and 11 bases lay in between. CDR1 is SGHRS, CDR2 YFSETQ, per germline.